This T cell receptor beta chain was captured by sequencing in a study of post-analysis software for immune sequencing data (dated by TCRdb to 2015 to 2017). Study-level background: Disease courses on record covered relapsing-remitting, secondary progressive and progressive-relapsing multiple sclerosis, though some patients had no subtype annotation. A subset of samples was prepared in parallel using single-end sample barcoding, then pooled and co-amplified after Illumina adapter ligation. The multiple sclerosis patient repertoires were compared with around ten previously published healthy control repertoires from donors aged 6 to 25 years.

The CDR3 contains 16 residues, cysteine and phenylalanine counted. Of all the DNA, just the CDR3 is kept, 48 bases in frame from base 1. V is reduced by 0 bases and J by 2 bases, leaving a spacing of 15 bases between them. CDR1 and CDR2 (DFQATT, SNEGSKA) derive from the germline V gene (reference sequence). Of note for this clonotype: No cognate antigen has been identified for it. No base quality values were provided; no much bigger clone lies one nucleotide off.

The paper as a whole reports these results and caveats: When samples were clustered directly using the F measure, samples prepared in the same batch co-clustered strongly, which prompted a batch-effect correction. The control group was slightly older than the multiple sclerosis patient group. Normalized Chao1 diversity was significantly lower in multiple sclerosis patients than controls, suggesting substantial peripheral T-cell clonal expansion. Patients showed significantly higher frequencies than controls for several TRBV segments, among them TRBV5-6, TRBV5-1 and TRBV20-1.

TCR beta repertoires were profiled from peripheral blood of under 15 young patients with multiple sclerosis to demonstrate the VDJtools post-analysis software. Multiple sclerosis patients were children and adolescents aged roughly 6 to 15 years. Libraries came from PCR. The sequencing machine was an Illumina HiSeq 2500. To reduce PCR and sequencing biases, unique molecular identifiers were built into the TCR beta cDNA libraries. Every 1 to 10 million input T cells yielded roughly 500,000 cDNA molecules, meaning each molecule approximated one T cell. The patient libraries were prepared and sequenced with the same protocol used for the earlier healthy control dataset. Samples belonging to the same batch were prepared together, multiplexed and sequenced on a shared HiSeq lane. The authors processed their data as follows. Raw barcoded reads were processed with MIGEC, and single-read molecular identifier groups were discarded before consensus assembly and CDR3 extraction. Clonotype tables were post-analysed with VDJtools, normalizing diversity by down-sampling all datasets to the smallest sample size. To correct batch-related cross-sample contamination, repertoire overlap clustering matched CDR3 amino acid sequences but not nucleotide sequences. The raw public data were reprocessed by TCRdb itself: fastp quality trimming at Q25, MiXCR clonotype calling, in-frame beta chains only. Each entry merges the rows of one CDR3 protein and shows their most common DNA and genes. TCRdb assigned the V and J calls; the authors' analysis was not used. The sample data list 170,000 or so distinct CDR3 sequences, and around 28% of these were observed just once. The ten top clones hold about 1.4% of the sample.

The chain uses TRBV20-1 and TRBJ2-3; the D gene remains uncertain. This TCR came from a girl between 5 and 17 years old with multiple sclerosis. The sample taken for sequencing was blood. The CDR3 loop reads CSARDIVGRYTDTQYF. The nucleotide sequence reads TGCAGTGCTAGAGATATCGTAGGTCGATACACAGATACGCAGTATTTT.